The entry below gives a single TCR beta chain sequence along with its context. This sample stems from a study of blood T cell repertoires in COVID-19. Original handling: Using reference gene primer amplification, nucleated cell counts were estimated. Repertoires were generated with immunoSEQ multiplex PCR, while TCRdb's copy carries only in-frame clones and drops some. Clone size and V and J calls were adopted from that table, with D and trimming inferred from the DNA. This sample has about 270,000 clones, with roughly 84% found just once. This CDR3 is 18 amino acids long. The J segment lost 1 base and the V segment lost 0 bases, leaving 6 bases of the junction unmatched. Germline V gives CDR1 MNHNS, CDR2 SASEGT.

Specimen: peripheral blood. This sequence joins TRBV6-1 and TRBJ1-1; 12 bases align to TRBD1. This clonotype was obtained from a young woman with acute or convalescent COVID-19. The CDR3 sequence: CASSEAPGQGARNTEAFF. DNA of the CDR3: TGTGCCAGCAGTGAAGCCCCGGGACAGGGGGCGAGGAACACTGAAGCTTTCTTT.